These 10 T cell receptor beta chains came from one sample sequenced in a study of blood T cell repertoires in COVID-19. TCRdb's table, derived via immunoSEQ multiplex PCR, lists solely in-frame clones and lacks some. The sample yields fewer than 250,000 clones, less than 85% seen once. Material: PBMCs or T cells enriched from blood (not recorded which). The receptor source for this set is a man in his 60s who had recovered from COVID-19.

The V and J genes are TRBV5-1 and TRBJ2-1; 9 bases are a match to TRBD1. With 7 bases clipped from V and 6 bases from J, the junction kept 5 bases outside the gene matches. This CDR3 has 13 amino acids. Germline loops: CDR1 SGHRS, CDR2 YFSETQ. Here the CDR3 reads CASARQGGNEQFF. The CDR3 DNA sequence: TGCGCCAGCGCCCGACAGGGGGGCAATGAGCAGTTCTTC.

The DNA for the CDR3 is TGTGCCAGCAGTTACTCCCTCACAGATACGCAGTATTTT. Its translation: CASSYSLTDTQYF. This sequence joins TRBV6-2 or TRBV6-3 and TRBJ2-3; the D is unclear. Trimming shortened V by 0 bases and J by 2 bases, and 3 bases separated the two germline ends. CDR3 length equals 13 residues. Germline values: CDR1 MNHEY, CDR2 SVGEGT.

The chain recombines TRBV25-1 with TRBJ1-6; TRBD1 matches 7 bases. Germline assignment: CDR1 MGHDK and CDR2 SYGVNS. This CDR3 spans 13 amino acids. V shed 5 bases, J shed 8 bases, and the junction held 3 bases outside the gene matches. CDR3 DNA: TGTGCCAGCAGTAAGACAGGGCATTCACCCCTCCACTTT. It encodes CASSKTGHSPLHF.

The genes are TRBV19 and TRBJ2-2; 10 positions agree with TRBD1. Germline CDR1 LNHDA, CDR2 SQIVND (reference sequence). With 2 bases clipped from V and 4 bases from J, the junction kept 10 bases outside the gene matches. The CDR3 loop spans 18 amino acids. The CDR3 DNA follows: TGTGCCAGTAGTATACCCCAACTTTGGGACAGGGGCACCGGGGAGCTGTTTTTT. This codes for CASSIPQLWDRGTGELFF.

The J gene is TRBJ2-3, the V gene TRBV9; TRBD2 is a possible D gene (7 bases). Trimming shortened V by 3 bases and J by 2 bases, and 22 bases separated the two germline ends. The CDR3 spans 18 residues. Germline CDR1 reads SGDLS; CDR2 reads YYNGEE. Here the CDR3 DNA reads TGTGCCAGCAGCGATGAGGGAGGGGGGCCGAGGCTCACAGATACGCAGTATTTT. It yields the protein CASSDEGGGPRLTDTQYF.

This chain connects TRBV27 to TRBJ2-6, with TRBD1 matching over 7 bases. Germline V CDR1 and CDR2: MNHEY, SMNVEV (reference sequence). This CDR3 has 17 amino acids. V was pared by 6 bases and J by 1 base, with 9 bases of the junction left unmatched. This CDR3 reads CASRRQGLRSGANVLTF. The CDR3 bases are TGTGCCAGCAGGAGACAGGGATTACGTTCTGGGGCCAACGTCCTGACTTTC.

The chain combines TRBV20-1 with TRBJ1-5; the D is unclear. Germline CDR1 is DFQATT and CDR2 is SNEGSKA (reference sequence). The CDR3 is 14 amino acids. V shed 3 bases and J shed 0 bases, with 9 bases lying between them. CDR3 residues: CSASSINSNQPQHF. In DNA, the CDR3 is TGCAGTGCTAGTTCTATAAATAGCAATCAGCCCCAGCATTTT.

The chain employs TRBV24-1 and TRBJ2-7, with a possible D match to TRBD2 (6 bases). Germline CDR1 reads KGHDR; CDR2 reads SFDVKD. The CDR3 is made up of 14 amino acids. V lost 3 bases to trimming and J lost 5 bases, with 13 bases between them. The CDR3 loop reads CATSDVGGLNEQYF. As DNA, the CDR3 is TGTGCCACCAGTGATGTGGGGGGTTTAAACGAGCAGTACTTC.

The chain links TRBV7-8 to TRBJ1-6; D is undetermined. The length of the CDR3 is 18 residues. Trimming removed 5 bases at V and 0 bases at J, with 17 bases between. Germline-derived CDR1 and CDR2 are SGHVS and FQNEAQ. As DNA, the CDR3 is TGTGCCAGCAGCCCCGCGGTCTCTCTGTCCTCCTATAATTCACCCCTCCACTTT. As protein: CASSPAVSLSSYNSPLHF. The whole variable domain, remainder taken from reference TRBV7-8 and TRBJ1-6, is GAGVSQSPRYKVAKRGQDVALRCDPISGHVSLFWYQQALGQGPEFLTYFQNEAQLDKSGLPSDRFFAERPEGSVSTLKIQRTQQEDSAVYLCASSPAVSLSSYNSPLHFGNGTRLTVT.

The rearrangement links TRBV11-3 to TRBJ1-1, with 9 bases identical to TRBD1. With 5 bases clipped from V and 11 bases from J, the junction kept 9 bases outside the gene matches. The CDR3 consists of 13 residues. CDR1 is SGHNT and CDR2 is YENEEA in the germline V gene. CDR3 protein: CASSDRGTEDAFF. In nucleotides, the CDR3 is TGTGCCAGCAGCGACAGGGGGACGGAAGACGCTTTCTTT.